This T cell receptor (beta chain) was profiled in a study of blood T cell repertoires in COVID-19. Profiled with immunoSEQ multiplex PCR; TCRdb holds only in-frame clones, not every one. The sample includes approximately 240,000 clones, more than 75% of them seen just once. Trimming removed 2 bases at V and 2 bases at J, with 11 bases between. In germline, CDR1 is SGHDT, CDR2 YYEEEE. The CDR3 covers 14 residues. Sample: peripheral blood. The V call is TRBV5-6, the J call TRBJ2-7; possibly TRBD1 for D (6 bases). This sequence originates from a woman aged 25 to 39 who had recovered from COVID-19. CDR3 in amino acids: CASSLLQGPYEQYF. For the CDR3, the DNA is TGTGCCAGCAGCTTACTACAGGGCCCCTACGAGCAGTACTTC.